The entry below gives a single T cell receptor beta chain sequence along with its context. What this receptor recognizes is not known. Base qualities are missing; no much larger clone stands one base away. In this study, sorted CD4+ and CD8+ T cells from the blood of healthy subjects and of severe aplastic anemia patients had their TCR repertoires deep-sequenced. Ficoll-Paque density gradient centrifugation was used to isolate peripheral blood mononuclear cells. CD4+ and CD8+ T cells were sorted by FACS or magnetic beads before DNA extraction. Genomic DNA was used as template for profiling of TCR beta VDJ combinations and CDR3 sequences. An Illumina HiSeq 2000 was the platform used for TCR repertoire sequencing. As for the authors' bioinformatics: Repertoire assessment relied on Simpson's diversity index, CDR3 size and DJ length profiles, and TRBV/TRBJ rearrangement plots. The most abundant DNA sequence in the deep sequencing data was taken as the immunodominant clone. CDR3 amino acid sequences were checked for sharing across subjects and were also compared against the VDJdb database and published repertoires. TCRdb reprocessing: public reads trimmed at Q25 with fastp, clones called with MiXCR, in-frame beta chains kept. Duplicate CDR3 protein sequences are folded into a single record with the most common DNA and genes. The V and J calls were determined by TCRdb, not by the authors. The sample table holds under 200,000 distinct CDR3 sequences, of which 63% were seen once. The ten largest clones take up 35% to 50% of the sample.

V is shortened by 0 bases, J by 2 bases, and the region joining them spans 9 bases. There are 14 amino acids in the CDR3, from cysteine to phenylalanine inclusive. The entry retains the CDR3 DNA only, 42 bases that are in frame from base 1. Looking up the germline V gene yields CDR1 SGDLS and CDR2 YYNGEE. This sample was taken from a study of CD8+CD57+ T cells in acquired aplastic anemia (dated by TCRdb to 2016 to 2019). Turning to the overall study: On average, sorted CD4+ and CD8+ cells yielded 3.2 ug of extracted DNA, with a range of about 0.17 to 27.4 ug. Healthy donor samples averaged roughly 9.9 million reads for CD4+ and fewer than 12 million for CD8+ cells.

Beyond this particular receptor, the publication reports: Around 30 CD8+ CDR3 sequences were shared between patients and controls but appeared highly expressed in patients and within their immunodominant clones. No significant difference in CD8+ Simpson's diversity was found between patients and healthy controls (P=0.060).

Sequencing input: sorted CD4+, CD8+, or CD8+CD57+ T cells (not recorded which) from PBMCs. This clonotype originated in a human donor in good health. The chain joins TRBV9 to TRBJ2-7, with the D call perhaps TRBD1 or TRBD2, as 5 bases match in each case. The CDR3 region has the sequence CASSVDGGPYEQYF. Read as DNA, the sequence is TGTGCCAGCAGCGTAGATGGGGGACCCTACGAGCAGTACTTC.